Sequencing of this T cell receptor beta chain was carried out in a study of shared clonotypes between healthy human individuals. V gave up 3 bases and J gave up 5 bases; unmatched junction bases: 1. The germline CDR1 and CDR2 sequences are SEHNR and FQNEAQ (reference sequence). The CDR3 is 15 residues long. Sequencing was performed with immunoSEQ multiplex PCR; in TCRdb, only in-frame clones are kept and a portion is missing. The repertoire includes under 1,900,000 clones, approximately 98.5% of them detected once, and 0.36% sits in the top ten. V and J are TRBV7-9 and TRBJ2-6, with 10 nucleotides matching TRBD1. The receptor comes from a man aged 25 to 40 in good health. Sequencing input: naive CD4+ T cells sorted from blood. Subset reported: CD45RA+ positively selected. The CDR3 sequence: CASSLGQGRANVLTF. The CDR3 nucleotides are TGTGCCAGCAGCTTGGGACAGGGGAGGGCCAACGTCCTGACTTTC.